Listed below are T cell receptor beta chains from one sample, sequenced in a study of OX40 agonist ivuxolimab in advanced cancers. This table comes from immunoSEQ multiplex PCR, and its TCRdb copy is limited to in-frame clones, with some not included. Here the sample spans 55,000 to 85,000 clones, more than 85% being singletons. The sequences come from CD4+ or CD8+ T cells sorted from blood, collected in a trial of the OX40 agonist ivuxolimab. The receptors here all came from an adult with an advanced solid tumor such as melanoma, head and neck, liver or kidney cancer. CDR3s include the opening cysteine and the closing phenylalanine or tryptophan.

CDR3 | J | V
CASSFRGGDYEQYF | TRBJ2-7 | TRBV5-1
CASSYNRGGTYNEQFF | TRBJ2-1 | TRBV6-5
CASSLTPAGGRGEKLFF | TRBJ1-4 | TRBV27
CASSPSLAGGPSSDTQYF | TRBJ2-3 | TRBV7-2
CASSEFMAPGTEAFF | TRBJ1-1 | TRBV6-1
CASSRDHWGSTGELFF | TRBJ2-2 | TRBV5-4
CASSHGTDLQETQYF | TRBJ2-5 | TRBV7-2
CASSLEDRGFNQPQHF | TRBJ1-5 | TRBV5-5
CASSQFEQAYEQYF | TRBJ2-7 | TRBV14
CASSYTLYNEQFF | TRBJ2-1 | TRBV6-6
CASSQTVGQAYEQYF | TRBJ2-7 | TRBV4-2
CASSGDRGDEQYF | TRBJ2-7 | TRBV2
CASSSRFRGRGAEAFF | TRBJ1-1 | TRBV13
CASSLGNQVEAFF | TRBJ1-1 | TRBV11-2
CASSQDSASSYEQYF | TRBJ2-7 | TRBV4-1
CASSLEVGGLYEQYF | TRBJ2-7 | TRBV11-2
CASSSVSSYNEQFF | TRBJ2-1 | TRBV11-2
CASRGGGPGGGAYNEQFF | TRBJ2-1 | TRBV10-2
CASSLIPSGGTDTQYF | TRBJ2-3 | TRBV27
CASSSVAGGSGNTIYF | TRBJ1-3 | TRBV27
CASSPVTGAVYEQYF | TRBJ2-7 | TRBV7-6
CASSVRRESNTGELFF | TRBJ2-2 | TRBV9
CASSKRQTEQFF | TRBJ2-1 | TRBV9
CASSYNLGLPTEQYF | TRBJ2-7 | TRBV6-6
CASSSGTGMSRGYTF | TRBJ1-2 | TRBV2
CASRKGLTDTQYF | TRBJ2-3 | TRBV2
CASSLAGVNNQPQHF | TRBJ1-5 | TRBV5-6
CASSWTSGGAHEQFF | TRBJ2-1 | TRBV6-5
CASSLFSGNADTQYF | TRBJ2-3 | TRBV27
CSVEPAEFDEKLFF | TRBJ1-4 | TRBV29-1
CASSPGRASGTGELFF | TRBJ2-2 | TRBV9
CASSLVGNEQFF | TRBJ2-1 | TRBV7-4